This entry lists 31 T cell receptor beta chains sequenced from one sample in a study of T-cell memory formation after mild COVID-19. TCRdb processed the 5' RACE reads anew with MiXCR; each CDR3 protein has one entry. The repertoire holds approximately 430,000 distinct CDR3 sequences, with roughly a quarter as singletons. The specimen sequenced was PBMCs or a T cell subset sorted from them (not recorded which). The source of these receptors is an adult woman who had mild COVID-19 (a few samples of this study predate the infection). Cell type and time point are not known.

This chain uses TRBV18 with TRBJ2-7; 9 nucleotides match TRBD1. The CDR3 sequence is 16 residues long. Germline V gene data show CDR1 as KGHSH and CDR2 as LQKENI. V lost 2 bases and J lost 7; bases outside the gene matches: 12. The CDR3 here is CASSPGTGPDVGEQYF. The CDR3 bases are TGTGCCAGCTCACCAGGGACAGGGCCCGATGTGGGGGAGCAGTACTTC.

The chain recombines TRBV4-1 with TRBJ1-2; TRBD1 matches 9 bases. The CDR3 runs 15 residues. The V segment lost 1 base and the J segment 4 bases; nucleotides outside the gene matches: 4. Germline V gene data show CDR1 as MGHRA and CDR2 as YSYEKL. CDR3 in DNA: TGCGCCAGCAGCCAAGCGGACAGGGGCGCCTATGGCTACACCTTC. Protein product: CASSQADRGAYGYTF.

This clonotype was seen a few times. V is TRBV6-4 and J is TRBJ2-6, with 7 positions matching TRBD1. CDR3 length: 16 residues. The germline CDR1 and CDR2 sequences are MRHNA and SNTAGT. J was trimmed by 0 bases and V by 4 bases; bases with no gene match: 3. The CDR3 DNA sequence: TGTGCCAGCAGTGGTCAGGGGGACTCTGGGGCCAACGTCCTGACTTTC. Amino acids: CASSGQGDSGANVLTF.

This clonotype was recorded a few times. The V and J genes are TRBV2 and TRBJ1-2, with D perhaps TRBD1 (5 bases). V shed 11 bases and J shed 8 bases, with 24 bases lying between them. The CDR3 consists of 14 residues. Per the germline V gene, CDR1 is SNHLY and CDR2 is FYNNEI. The CDR3 region is CALWVLEGPEGYTF. In nucleotides, the CDR3 is TGTGCCCTCTGGGTGTTGGAGGGGCCGGAGGGCTACACCTTC.

The chain is built from TRBV12-3 or TRBV12-4 and TRBJ1-1, with D tentatively TRBD1 (6 bases). V lost 7 bases and J 10 bases, leaving 16 bases between the germline ends. CDR3 length: 12 residues. CDR3 amino acids: CASTLWGRGAFF. For the CDR3, the DNA is TGTGCCAGCACCCTGTGGGGGCGAGGAGCTTTCTTT.

V gene TRBV19 combines with J gene TRBJ2-7; a possible D gene is TRBD2 (5 bases). This CDR3 region has 15 residues. Looked up from germline, CDR1 is LNHDA and CDR2 is SQIVND (reference sequence). V was trimmed by 5 bases and J by 0 bases, leaving 14 bases between them. The DNA of the CDR3 is TGTGCCAGTAGTCCCTCAGTAGGGAGCTCCTACGAGCAGTACTTC. Encoded protein: CASSPSVGSSYEQYF. The full variable domain, its missing parts supplied by reference TRBV19 and TRBJ2-7, is DGGITQSPKYLFRKEGQNVTLSCEQNLNHDAMYWYRQDPGQGLRLIYYSQIVNDFQKGDIAEGYSVSREKKESFPLTVTSAQKNPTAFYLCASSPSVGSSYEQYFGPGTRLTVT.

The genes are TRBV11-1 and TRBJ1-2, with 9 nucleotides matching TRBD1. Germline loops: CDR1 SGHAT, CDR2 FQDESV (reference sequence). CDR3 size: 15 residues. Trimming took 6 bases from V and 4 from J; bases not matched to a gene: 9. The CDR3 is CASRRTGVGPYGYTF. CDR3 DNA: TGTGCCAGCAGAAGGACAGGGGTTGGTCCCTATGGCTACACCTTC.

This clonotype has just a few counts. The V and J genes are TRBV7-6 and TRBJ2-7; 10 bases agree with TRBD1. This CDR3 has 16 residues. The V gene end was trimmed by 1 base and the J gene end by 1 base; junction bases not matched to a gene: 4. Germline V CDR1 and CDR2: SGHVS, FNYEAQ. The CDR3 region has the DNA TGTGCCAGCAGCTTAGGGACGGGACAGGGGTCCTACGAGCAGTACTTC. This gives the protein CASSLGTGQGSYEQYF. The full variable domain, its missing parts supplied by reference TRBV7-6 and TRBJ2-7, is GAGVSQSPRYKVTKRGQDVALRCDPISGHVSLYWYRQALGQGPEFLTYFNYEAQQDKSGLPNDRFSAERPEGSISTLTIQRTEQRDSAMYRCASSLGTGQGSYEQYFGPGTRLTVT.

This rearrangement joins TRBV20-1 to TRBJ2-7, with D maybe TRBD2 (5 bases). The V and J ends lost 2 bases and 3 bases respectively, with 20 bases between them. The CDR3 totals 16 residues. Germline assignment: CDR1 DFQATT and CDR2 SNEGSKA (reference sequence). CDR3 sequence: CSARPVEGAVFYEQYF. The CDR3 DNA sequence: TGCAGTGCTAGACCGGTCGAAGGAGCGGTTTTCTACGAGCAGTACTTC.

This clonotype was counted a few times. V usage is TRBV10-3 and J usage is TRBJ2-7, with 10 bases fitting TRBD2. This CDR3 spans 16 amino acids. V dropped 4 bases and J dropped 3; count of bases not matched to a gene: 9. Germline CDR1 is ENHRY and CDR2 is SYGVKD. DNA for the CDR3: TGTGCCATCAGTGGGGCCGGACTAGCGGAAGTCTACGAGCAGTACTTC. Its translation: CAISGAGLAEVYEQYF.

The table lists this clonotype with a few counts. The CDR3 DNA reads as TGTGCCAGCAGCCCGGGACAGGGGGCCGTCAACGAGCAGTACTTC. Translated: CASSPGQGAVNEQYF. V gene TRBV7-6 combines with J gene TRBJ2-7; 12 bases match TRBD1. Germline-derived CDR1 and CDR2 are SGHVS and FNYEAQ. The CDR3 covers 15 residues. The ends lost 5 bases at V and 5 bases at J; junction bases unmatched: 7.

This clonotype was detected only a few times. The rearrangement uses TRBV7-8 and TRBJ2-7; perhaps TRBD2 as D (6 bases). Germline CDR1 is SGHVS and CDR2 is FQNEAQ. The CDR3 is 15 residues long. V lost 3 bases and J lost 5, with 17 bases in between. The CDR3: CASSLEGTARDEQYF. CDR3 bases: TGTGCCAGCAGCTTGGAGGGGACCGCGAGGGACGAGCAGTACTTC.

This clonotype has only a few counts. The genes are TRBV7-9 and TRBJ2-7; 7 bases line up with TRBD2. Germline trimming cut 5 bases from V and 1 base from J; bases unmatched to any gene: 8. Germline CDR1 and CDR2: SEHNR and FQNEAQ (reference sequence). CDR3 length: 15 residues. CDR3 in DNA: TGTGCCAGCAGCAAGTGGGCTAGCGGATCCTACGAGCAGTACTTC. This encodes CASSKWASGSYEQYF.

This clonotype turned up a few times. The rearrangement uses TRBV5-1 and TRBJ2-7, with 9 positions matching TRBD2. This CDR3 has 14 amino acids. CDR1 is SGHRS and CDR2 is YFSETQ in the germline V gene. V gave up 3 bases and J gave up 5 bases; unmatched junction bases: 6. This CDR3 reads CASSSLSGSDEQYF. Written as DNA, the CDR3 is TGCGCCAGCAGCTCCCTTAGCGGGAGCGACGAGCAGTACTTC. Based on the CDR3 plus reference TRBV5-1 and TRBJ2-7, the full variable domain is KAGVTQTPRYLIKTRGQQVTLSCSPISGHRSVSWYQQTPGQGLQFLFEYFSETQRNKGNFPGRFSGRQFSNSRSEMNVSTLELGDSALYLCASSSLSGSDEQYFGPGTRLTVT.

The chain combines TRBV7-9 with TRBJ2-7; no definite D call. The germline gives CDR1 SEHNR, CDR2 FQNEAQ (reference sequence). This CDR3 is built from 16 residues. Trimming shortened V by 1 base and J by 0 bases, and 13 bases separated the two germline ends. The CDR3 sequence: CASSLVTVPGSYEQYF. DNA of the CDR3: TGTGCCAGCAGCTTAGTGACCGTCCCCGGCTCCTACGAGCAGTACTTC.

In this sample, this clonotype turned up many times. The chain uses TRBV4-1 and TRBJ2-3; D not certain. Between the trimmed V and J ends, which lost 4 bases and 5 bases, there was a span of 10 bases. The CDR3 is 13 amino acids. Germline values: CDR1 MGHRA, CDR2 YSYEKL. The CDR3 DNA reads TGCGCCAGCAGCCGAGTGGTGGGAGATACGCAGTATTTT. Its protein product is CASSRVVGDTQYF.

This clonotype has a handful of counts. The chain joins TRBV10-3 to TRBJ2-5; D gene ambiguous. V lost 0 bases and J 2 bases, leaving 7 bases between the germline ends. The CDR3 extends over 14 amino acids. Germline values: CDR1 ENHRY, CDR2 SYGVKD. DNA for the CDR3: TGTGCCATCAGTGAGTCGCGGACGCAAGAGACCCAGTACTTC. It is translated as CAISESRTQETQYF.

This clonotype came up a few times. The rearrangement uses TRBV4-1 and TRBJ2-2; weak D call: TRBD1 (6 bases). Germline CDR1 reads MGHRA; CDR2 reads YSYEKL. With 0 bases removed from V and 5 bases from J, the gap between germline ends came to 16 bases. The CDR3 has 17 amino acids. This chain's CDR3 is CASSQDRSARGTGELFF. The DNA for the CDR3 is TGCGCCAGCAGCCAAGATAGATCGGCCAGGGGAACCGGGGAGCTGTTTTTT.

The chain carries TRBV4-3 and TRBJ2-3, with no clear D. This CDR3 spans 16 amino acids. CDR1 is LGHNA, CDR2 YSLEER, per germline. V lost 3 bases and J lost 2, with 15 bases in between. The CDR3 region is CASSHSRKALTDTQYF. The CDR3 region has the DNA TGCGCCAGCAGCCATAGCAGGAAGGCGCTCACAGATACGCAGTATTTT.

The V and J genes are TRBV12-2 and TRBJ2-1; the D segment call TRBD1 is taken from the table without a DNA check. TRBV12-2 is noted as a pseudogene. The CDR3 loop spans 15 amino acids. The CDR3: CASRFRDRAYNEQFF. CDR3 DNA: TGTGCAAGTCGCTTCCGGGACAGGGCATACAATGAGCAGTTCTTC.

This rearrangement joins TRBV6-6 to TRBJ2-2, with D maybe TRBD1 (5 bases). The germline V gene has CDR1 MNHNY and CDR2 SVGAGI (reference sequence). V lost 5 bases and J lost 13, with 11 bases in between. CDR3 length: 11 residues. The CDR3 sequence: CASSTRVGLFF. In DNA, the CDR3 is TGTGCCAGCAGTACCAGGGTAGGGCTGTTTTTT.

The sample holds many counts of this clonotype. The CDR3 DNA is TGCGCCAGCAGCTCGGGGACAGGCGGCACAGATACGCAGTATTTT. Translation gives CASSSGTGGTDTQYF. This chain uses TRBV5-1 with TRBJ2-3; 8 bases map to TRBD1. The V segment lost 3 bases and the J segment 1 base; nucleotides outside the gene matches: 4. The germline gives CDR1 SGHRS, CDR2 YFSETQ. This CDR3 region has 15 residues.

This clonotype was seen many times. V gene TRBV18 combines with J gene TRBJ2-3; 9 positions match TRBD1. Germline trimming cut 8 bases from V and 4 bases from J; bases unmatched to any gene: 7. CDR1 is KGHSH, CDR2 LQKENI, per germline. This CDR3 spans 14 amino acids. This chain's CDR3 is CASSPRQGADTQYF. The CDR3 region has the DNA TGTGCCAGCAGCCCACGACAGGGGGCAGATACGCAGTATTTT.

The chain joins TRBV29-1 to TRBJ2-1; TRBD2 agrees at 7 bases. Trimming cost V 6 bases and J 5 bases; bases outside gene matches: 10. CDR1 and CDR2 from the germline V gene are SQVTM and ANQGSEA. The CDR3 runs 14 residues. The CDR3 bases are TGCAGCGTGAGTCGCGGGGGTGGGCACAATGAGCAGTTCTTC. Residues: CSVSRGGGHNEQFF.

This clonotype showed up just once. The rearrangement joins TRBV24-1 to TRBJ2-3, with TRBD2 as a possible D gene (5 bases). This CDR3 comprises 15 residues. CDR1 KGHDR and CDR2 SFDVKD come from the germline V gene. V lost 1 base to trimming and J lost 4 bases, with 11 bases between them. The CDR3 nucleotides read TGTGCCACCAGTGATTTCCAGCGGACGGCAGATACGCAGTATTTT. Translated: CATSDFQRTADTQYF.

This clonotype has at least ten counts. The chain joins TRBV25-1 to TRBJ2-7; possibly TRBD1 for D (6 bases). Trimming left V 3 bases short and J 1 base short, with 10 bases between. This CDR3 has 14 amino acids. The germline gives CDR1 MGHDK, CDR2 SYGVNS. In nucleotides, the CDR3 is TGTGCCAGCAGTGACAGGGGACCTTCCTACGAGCAGTACTTC. Protein product: CASSDRGPSYEQYF.

This clonotype was counted a few times. The chain couples TRBV10-3 to TRBJ2-7; D is perhaps TRBD1 (6 bases). The V gene lost 5 bases and the J gene lost 0 bases, with 14 bases spanning the gap. Per the germline V gene, CDR1 is ENHRY and CDR2 is SYGVKD. The CDR3 runs to 15 residues. The CDR3 is CAISTRTDSSYEQYF. CDR3 bases: TGTGCCATCAGTACTAGGACAGATAGCTCCTACGAGCAGTACTTC.

This clonotype turned up a few times. The chain is built from TRBV7-8 and TRBJ2-7, with D possibly called TRBD1 or TRBD2 (5 bases each). The CDR3 spans 14 residues. V was shortened by 8 bases and J by 2 bases, with 16 bases between the two germline ends. In germline, CDR1 is SGHVS, CDR2 FQNEAQ. The CDR3 reads CASRYSGTTYEQYF. The CDR3 nucleotides are TGTGCCAGCCGGTATTCAGGGACCACCTACGAGCAGTACTTC.

This clonotype was detected only a few times. The V call is TRBV10-3, the J call TRBJ2-1; D not certain. Germline-derived CDR1 and CDR2 are ENHRY and SYGVKD. The CDR3 is made up of 15 amino acids. V lost 2 bases to trimming and J lost 2 bases, with 10 bases between them. Written as DNA, the CDR3 is TGTGCCATCAGTGAGGGGGATCCCGCCTACAATGAGCAGTTCTTC. It yields the protein CAISEGDPAYNEQFF.

The gene calls are TRBV24-1 and TRBJ1-5; D remains ambiguous. The length of the CDR3 is 13 residues. V gave up 2 bases and J gave up 11 bases, with 12 bases separating them. Looked up from germline, CDR1 is KGHDR and CDR2 is SFDVKD. CDR3 in amino acids: CATSDSPTRTQHF. The CDR3 DNA is TGTGCCACCAGTGATTCCCCTACCCGGACCCAGCATTTT.

This clonotype was seen a few times. J is TRBJ2-4 and V is TRBV11-2; 8 bases line up with TRBD2. The CDR3 has 14 residues. CDR1 is SGHAT and CDR2 is FQNNGV in the germline V gene. Trimming cost V 11 bases and J 0 bases; bases outside gene matches: 6. CDR3 protein: CASTGGRAKNIQYF. The CDR3 nucleotides are TGTGCCTCCACGGGAGGGCGAGCCAAAAACATTCAGTACTTC. Variable domain in full (rest from reference TRBV11-2 and TRBJ2-4): EAGVAQSPRYKIIEKRQSVAFWCNPISGHATLYWYQQILGQGPKLLIQFQNNGVVDDSQLPKDRFSAERLKGVDSTLKIQPAKLEDSAVYLCASTGGRAKNIQYFGAGTRLSVL.